The 18 T cell receptor beta chains given below trace back to one sample, sequenced in a study of spatial heterogeneity in lung cancer. TCRdb redid the calling of the 5' RACE reads with MiXCR, one entry per CDR3 protein. The sample consists of 40,000 or so distinct CDR3 sequences, approximately 7.5% of them appearing once. Described time point: sample taken at primary tumor resection. Whole RNA from tumor, nontumor lung or frozen PBMC was sequenced unsorted. The sequencing here drew on PBMCs, taken at surgery. All receptors come from a male donor with early-stage non-small cell lung cancer.

This clonotype appeared many times. V gene TRBV6-2 or TRBV6-3 combines with J gene TRBJ2-1; 9 bases line up with TRBD2. This CDR3 is built from 15 residues. With V trimmed by 3 bases and J by 0 bases, 0 bases remained unmatched. Germline CDR1 and CDR2: MNHEY and SVGEGT. The CDR3 here is CASSYSGSSYNEQFF. The CDR3 DNA sequence: TGTGCCAGCAGTTATAGCGGGAGCTCCTACAATGAGCAGTTCTTC.

This clonotype was picked up a small number of times. The chain recombines TRBV6-8 with TRBJ2-7, with D perhaps TRBD1 or TRBD2 (5 bases each). CDR3 size: 15 residues. Germline assignment: CDR1 MNHGY and CDR2 SAAAGT. V gave up 6 bases and J gave up 3 bases, with 18 bases separating them. DNA for the CDR3: TGTGCCAGCAGGTCCGGGGCCCAAACAGACTACGAGCAGTACTTC. Translated, it gives CASRSGAQTDYEQYF.

V usage is TRBV14 and J usage is TRBJ1-2; D remains unclear. Germline lookup yields CDR1 SGHDN and CDR2 FVKESK. The CDR3 is 15 amino acids. V gave up 3 bases and J gave up 5 bases, with 16 bases separating them. The CDR3 DNA is TGTGCCAGCAGCCAGAGTAGGACGGCTGGTTATGGCTACACCTTC. Translating it yields CASSQSRTAGYGYTF.

The chain recombines TRBV9 with TRBJ2-3; D remains unclear. This CDR3 is built from 15 residues. V was cut by 0 bases and J by 2 bases, with 10 bases left in between. CDR1 SGDLS and CDR2 YYNGEE come from the germline V gene. The CDR3 DNA follows: TGTGCCAGCAGCGTAGAGCAGGCTTCCACAGATACGCAGTATTTT. As protein: CASSVEQASTDTQYF.

This clonotype was seen a few times. This chain uses TRBV9 with TRBJ2-1, with D unclear. The CDR3 extends over 15 amino acids. Trimming shortened V by 2 bases and J by 0 bases, and 9 bases separated the two germline ends. From germline, CDR1 is SGDLS and CDR2 YYNGEE. CDR3 sequence reads: CASSVRGSSYNEQFF. CDR3 sequence (DNA): TGTGCCAGCAGCGTTCGTGGTAGCTCCTACAATGAGCAGTTCTTC.

This clonotype occurred a few times. The chain has TRBV7-3 and TRBJ2-3; D is tentatively TRBD1 or TRBD2 (5 bases each). Trimming cost V 4 bases and J 2 bases, with 16 bases left between them. Germline V gives CDR1 SGHTA, CDR2 FQGTGA. The CDR3 extends over 16 amino acids. The chain's CDR3 is CASSSGRSLITDTQYF. In DNA form, the CDR3 reads TGTGCCAGCAGCTCGGGGCGGTCCCTAATCACAGATACGCAGTATTTT.

V and J are TRBV9 and TRBJ2-1; TRBD2 matches 10 bases. CDR1 and CDR2 (germline): SGDLS, YYNGEE. The V segment lost 2 bases and the J segment 9 bases; nucleotides outside the gene matches: 5. The CDR3 is 14 residues long. DNA of the CDR3: TGTGCCAGCAGCGTGACCAGGACTAGCGGTGAGCAGTTCTTC. Its translation: CASSVTRTSGEQFF.

A remark on this clonotype: At one end, the junction sequence differs from germline, possibly due to a read error. V usage is TRBV7-3 and J usage is TRBJ2-1; TRBD2 agrees at 9 bases. Germline V CDR1 and CDR2: SGHTA, FQGTGA. The CDR3 consists of 16 residues. The CDR3 protein is CASSLHGTSSYNEPFF. The CDR3 region has the DNA TGTGCCAGCAGCTTACACGGGACTAGCTCCTACAATGAGCCGTTCTTC.

The V and J genes are TRBV21-1 and TRBJ2-3; TRBD2 is taken as the D call from the table, unchecked against the DNA. TRBV21-1 is listed as a pseudogene. The CDR3 consists of 13 residues. The CDR3 region is CASSKGGLDTQYF. The CDR3 nucleotides are TGTGCCAGCAGCAAAGGGGGACTAGATACGCAGTATTTT.

The table lists this clonotype with a few counts. In DNA, the CDR3 is TGTGCCAGCAGCAAAGGACAGGGTGTTGTCTCTGCTTTCTTT. Residues: CASSKGQGVVSAFF. The chain is built from TRBV6-5 and TRBJ1-1, with TRBD1 matching over 8 bases. Losses at the gene ends were 6 bases for V and 11 bases for J; bases not matched to a gene: 14. This CDR3 region has 14 residues. CDR1 is MNHEY, CDR2 SVGAGI, per germline.

This clonotype occurred many times. V usage is TRBV11-3 and J usage is TRBJ2-3; D remains unclear. CDR3 size: 16 residues. The germline V gene has CDR1 SGHNT and CDR2 YENEEA. Deletions cut 1 base from V and 2 bases from J, with 13 bases between. This CDR3 reads CASSLVTTRLTDTQYF. The CDR3 DNA reads TGTGCCAGCAGCTTAGTGACAACCAGGCTCACAGATACGCAGTATTTT.

Only a few counts were recorded for this clonotype. The chain recombines TRBV30 with TRBJ1-5; TRBD1 is a possible D gene (6 bases). The ends were cut back, 2 bases at V and 0 bases at J, with 11 bases in the middle. This CDR3 has 15 amino acids. Per germline, CDR1 GTSNPN and CDR2 SVGIG (reference sequence). The CDR3 bases are TGTGCCTGGAGTACGGACAGACATAGCAATCAGCCCCAGCATTTT. Translated, it gives CAWSTDRHSNQPQHF.

This clonotype was seen once. The chain uses TRBV6-2 or TRBV6-3 and TRBJ1-1, with D possibly TRBD1 on 5 matching bases. V shed 2 bases and J shed 4 bases, with 17 bases lying between them. The CDR3 runs 16 residues. Looked up from germline, CDR1 is MNHEY and CDR2 is SVGEGT. CDR3: CASSYAGPLGGTEAFF. The DNA for the CDR3 is TGTGCCAGCAGTTACGCCGGCCCTTTGGGGGGCACTGAAGCTTTCTTT.

This clonotype was observed many times. The J gene is TRBJ2-1, the V gene TRBV27, with 12 bases lining up with TRBD1. V lost 6 bases, J lost 10 bases, and 10 bases stayed unmatched. Germline V CDR1 and CDR2: MNHEY, SMNVEV (reference sequence). This CDR3 is built from 15 residues. The CDR3 DNA reads TGTGCCAGCAGGCCGGGACAGGGGGCTTTTGGCGAGCAGTTCTTC. Translated, it gives CASRPGQGAFGEQFF.

This clonotype was seen many times. The gene calls are TRBV4-2 and TRBJ1-5; D remains ambiguous. Germline V gene data show CDR1 as LGHNA and CDR2 as YNFKEQ. V dropped 1 base and J dropped 1 base, with 8 bases sitting between them. The CDR3 runs 15 residues. CDR3 residues: CASSQVDGSNQPQHF. The CDR3 DNA is TGTGCCAGCAGCCAAGTGGACGGAAGCAATCAGCCCCAGCATTTT.

There are many counts of this clonotype. The V gene is TRBV5-1, the J gene TRBJ1-4; D possibly corresponds to TRBD1 (5 bases). V dropped 4 bases and J dropped 4 bases, with 14 bases sitting between them. Germline V CDR1 and CDR2: SGHRS, YFSETQ. This CDR3 spans 15 amino acids. CDR3 region: CASSPGDRRNEKLFF. The CDR3 nucleotides are TGCGCCAGCAGCCCGGGGGACCGACGTAATGAAAAACTGTTTTTT.

There are many counts of this clonotype. This chain connects TRBV6-5 to TRBJ2-5; D remains ambiguous. This CDR3 contains 19 residues. V lost 0 bases to trimming and J lost 2 bases, with 22 bases between them. Germline lookup yields CDR1 MNHEY and CDR2 SVGAGI. The CDR3 DNA follows: TGTGCCAGCAGTTACTCGAAATTCTTAGGGTTGCCTCTTCAAGAGACCCAGTACTTC. Translating gives CASSYSKFLGLPLQETQYF.

About this clonotype itself: This could be a read error, since a much larger clone is one nucleotide away. The CDR3 coding sequence is TGCGCCAGCAGCCAAGACAGGACAGGCTACAAGCAGTACTTC. The encoded protein is CASSQDRTGYKQYF. The rearrangement joins TRBV4-3 to TRBJ2-7; 7 bases map to TRBD1. The CDR3 extends over 14 amino acids. Per the germline V gene, CDR1 is LGHNA and CDR2 is YSLEER.